This is a list of T cell receptor beta chains from one sample in a study of neurological immune-mediated disorders. From the 5' RACE reads, TCRdb called clonotypes with MiXCR, one entry per CDR3 protein. Among roughly 80,000 distinct CDR3 sequences listed, approximately 17% were seen once. Input material: PBMCs. The receptors stem from a woman in her thirties or forties in good health. CDR3s include the opening cysteine and the closing phenylalanine or tryptophan. A D gene is named only where the DNA matches it firmly. Clone size is given for some rows only: seen once, a few or many times, or a class if the clone is expanded.

>many|TRBD1|TRBV4-3|TRBJ2-3
TGCGCCAGCAGCCAAGCGGGCCGAGACAGGGGATCCGCTGTATTT
CASSQAGRDRGSAVF
>many|TRBD1|TRBV7-3|TRBJ2-1
TGTGCCAGCAGTCCTGGGACAGGGTTGGCCTACAATGAGCAGTTCTTC
CASSPGTGLAYNEQFF
>many|.|TRBV6-4|TRBJ2-1
TGTGCCAGCCACCCGGAGGCTGGGGATACCAATGAGCAGTTCTTC
CASHPEAGDTNEQFF
>.|TRBD2|TRBV4-3|TRBJ2-5
TGCGCCAGCAGCCAATTGGGACTAGAGGGAGAGACCCATTACTTC
CASSQLGLEGETHYF
>many|.|TRBV7-2|TRBJ2-7
TGTGCCAGCAGCTTAGTGGGGACAAATTCCTACGAGCAGTACTTC
CASSLVGTNSYEQYF
>.|.|TRBV28|TRBJ2-3
TGTGCCAGCAGGTCCGGGACACGGAGCACAGATACGCAGTATTTT
CASRSGTRSTDTQYF
>many|.|TRBV29-1|TRBJ2-5
TGCAGCGTTGGGGGGGTAATGCAAGAGACCCAGTACTTC
CSVGGVMQETQYF
>many|TRBD1|TRBV3-1|TRBJ2-1
TGTGCCAGCAGCCAAGAGGGCGGACCGGGACAGGGGATCTTC
CASSQEGGPGQGIF
>many|.|TRBV4-3|TRBJ2-5
TGCGCCAGCAGCCACGGGGACCAAGAGACCCAGTACTTC
CASSHGDQETQYF
>many|.|TRBV3-1|TRBJ1-1
TGTGCCAGCAGCCAAGAAGGGGCCGCTTTCTTT
CASSQEGAAFF
>many|TRBD1|TRBV12-3/TRBV12-4|TRBJ2-7
TGTGCCAGCAGTAGAGGGACAGCCTCCTACGAGCAGTACTTC
CASSRGTASYEQYF
>many|TRBD2|TRBV7-2|TRBJ2-3
TGTGCCAGCAGCTTAGGATTAGCGGGGGGGCCGACCACAGATACGCAGTATTTT
CASSLGLAGGPTTDTQYF
>many|.|TRBV7-2|TRBJ2-4
TGTGCCAGCAGCCCACAGGGGGGGTGGGAAAACATTCAGTACTTC
CASSPQGGWENIQYF
>many|TRBD1|TRBV12-3/TRBV12-4|TRBJ1-2
TGTGCCAGCAGTGTGACGGACAGGGCTGGTCACTATGGCTACACCTTC
CASSVTDRAGHYGYTF
>once|.|TRBV10-3|TRBJ2-7
TGTGCCATCGAGGGGGACAACGAGCAGTACTTC
CAIEGDNEQYF
>many|.|TRBV2|TRBJ2-6
TGTGCCAGCAGTGTACTCTCTGGGGCCAACGTCCTGACTTTC
CASSVLSGANVLTF
>.|TRBD2|TRBV3-1|TRBJ2-1
TGTGTCAGCAGCCAAGATTTAGAAGGACTAGTGCATGAGCAGTTCTTC
CVSSQDLEGLVHEQFF
>few|.|TRBV2|TRBJ2-1
TGTGCCAGCACCCCCAGCTACAATGAGCAGTTCTTC
CASTPSYNEQFF
>many|.|TRBV15|TRBJ2-5
TGTGCCACCAGCAGTCCCCAGGTGGACCTCAGGGAGACCCAGTACTTC
CATSSPQVDLRETQYF
>many|.|TRBV11-2|TRBJ2-2
TGTGCCAGCAGCCCCGGCGGGAACACCGGGGAGCTGTTTTTT
CASSPGGNTGELFF
>many|.|TRBV5-5|TRBJ2-3
TGTGCCAGCAGCTTGGAGGAGGGGGCCGGAGCAGATACGCAGTATTTT
CASSLEEGAGADTQYF
>many|TRBD2|TRBV6-5|TRBJ2-1
TGTGCCAGCAGTTATGGGCTAGCGGGGAGGAATGAGCAGTTCTTC
CASSYGLAGRNEQFF
>many|.|TRBV7-2|TRBJ2-3
TGTGCCAGCAGCTTAGTAGTAGCAGGGACAACTAGCACAGATACGCAGTATTTT
CASSLVVAGTTSTDTQYF
>.|TRBD1|TRBV12-3/TRBV12-4|TRBJ2-3
TGTGCCAGCAGTTACGACAGGGTAGTAGATACGCAGTATTTT
CASSYDRVVDTQYF
>many|TRBD1|TRBV5-1|TRBJ2-1
TGCGCCAGCAGCCTACGGGACAGGGGGAGCGAGCAGTTCTTC
CASSLRDRGSEQFF
>once|.|TRBV5-1|TRBJ1-1
TGCGCCAGCAGTGCTCTCCCCAGCACTGAAGCTTTATTT
CASSALPSTEALF
>many|TRBD1|TRBV6-1|TRBJ1-1
TGTGCCAGCAGTTTACTCCGGACAGGGAAAACTGAAGCTTTCTTT
CASSLLRTGKTEAFF
>many|TRBD2|TRBV28|TRBJ2-1
TGTGCCAGCAGTGAGGGAGGGACCTACAATGAGCAGTTCTTC
CASSEGGTYNEQFF
>many|.|TRBV20-1|TRBJ2-5
TGCAGTGCTAGGGGATATACCTCAGGGCTTGAGACCCAGTACTTC
CSARGYTSGLETQYF
>few|TRBD1|TRBV20-1|TRBJ2-7
TGCAGTGCTAGGGACAGGGGAGGGCAGTACTTC
CSARDRGGQYF
>many|.|TRBV12-3/TRBV12-4|TRBJ1-3
TGTGCCAGCAGACTCAATGGGGTCTCTGGAAACACCATATATTTT
CASRLNGVSGNTIYF
>few|.|TRBV12-3/TRBV12-4|TRBJ2-2
TGTGCCAGCAGTGGCTTGAACACCGGGGAGCTGTTTTTT
CASSGLNTGELFF
>.|.|TRBV4-1|TRBJ2-3
TGCGCCAGCAGTCTAGGACTACCCACAGATACGCAGTATTTT
CASSLGLPTDTQYF
>many|TRBD2|TRBV5-1|TRBJ2-2
TGCGCCAGCAGGACTAGCGGATCCATGGGGGAGCTGTTTTTT
CASRTSGSMGELFF
>many|TRBD2|TRBV6-5|TRBJ2-1
TGTGCCAGCAGTTACCTAACGGAGGCGGGGGGGCGTAATGAGCAGTTCTTC
CASSYLTEAGGRNEQFF
>many|TRBD1|TRBV12-3/TRBV12-4|TRBJ1-1
TGTGCCAGCAGTTTAGCGAACAGGGGGAGAGTAGCTTTCTTT
CASSLANRGRVAFF
>many|.|TRBV20-1|TRBJ1-1
TGCAGTGCTAGAGATCCGGACAGCGTGAACACTGAAGCTTTCTTT
CSARDPDSVNTEAFF
>many|.|TRBV19|TRBJ2-4
TGTGCCAGTGCCGCTTGGGGCAGCGCAGCCAAAAACATTCAGTACTTC
CASAAWGSAAKNIQYF
>many|.|TRBV4-1|TRBJ1-2
TGCGCCAGCAGCCAAGATTTACAGGGTGCTACTTATGGCTACACCTTC
CASSQDLQGATYGYTF
>.|TRBD1|TRBV12-3/TRBV12-4|TRBJ2-7
TGTGCCAGCAGTCCCTCGGGACAGGCCTCCTACGAGCAGTACTTC
CASSPSGQASYEQYF
>many|TRBD2|TRBV5-6|TRBJ2-3
TGTGCCAGCAGCCTACTAGCGGAGACAGATACGCAGTATTTT
CASSLLAETDTQYF
>many|TRBD1|TRBV2|TRBJ2-3
TGTGCCAGCAGTGAAGGGGTCGACAGGGGTATCACAGATACGCAGTATTTT
CASSEGVDRGITDTQYF
>.|TRBD2|TRBV20-1|TRBJ2-1
TGCAGTGCTAGAGTCCCAGCGGGGGAAATCTACAATGAGCAGTTCTTC
CSARVPAGEIYNEQFF
>many|.|TRBV6-6|TRBJ2-2
TGTGCCAGCAGCTCTCGACGGGACACCGGGGAGCTGTTTTTT
CASSSRRDTGELFF
>many|.|TRBV20-1|TRBJ2-7
TGCAGTGCAAATCTGTGGGGGGTCAGGGGAAGCAACGAGCAGTACTTC
CSANLWGVRGSNEQYF
>.|.|TRBV2|TRBJ1-5
TGTGCCAGCAGTACCGACAGAGATCAGCCCCAGCATTTT
CASSTDRDQPQHF